This TCR beta chain emerged from a study of response to subunit inactivated influenza vaccine. Study results and limitations: That few new T cells are recruited by each seasonal influenza vaccination was the authors' suggestion.

Germline V CDR1 and CDR2: MNHEY, SVGEGT. Trimming removed 10 bases from V and 5 bases from J; junction bases left unmatched: 12. There are 14 residues in the CDR3. TCRdb independently ran MiXCR on the RT-PCR reads; one entry per CDR3 protein. The sample holds roughly 520,000 distinct CDR3 sequences; about 25% are singletons and the top ten take around 1.8%. This clonotype was counted only a few times. What it binds is not known. The chain joins TRBV6-2 or TRBV6-3 to TRBJ2-7; the match to TRBD2 covers 9 bases. The receptor's source is a man aged 50 or older who received an inactivated influenza vaccine. This specimen was CD4+ T cells sorted from PBMCs, taken around 5 days after vaccination. CDR3 DNA sequence: TGTGCCACCAGGGTAGCGGGAGCAAAGGACGAGCAGTACTTC. Protein sequence: CATRVAGAKDEQYF.